The 27 T cell receptor beta chains below all came from one sample that was sequenced in a study of vaccination and CD4 T cells after COVID-19. TCRdb passed the PCR reads through MiXCR, listing each CDR3 protein once. The sample includes just over 20,000 distinct CDR3 sequences, 58% seen only once; the top ten take approximately 1.1%. The sample in question was CD4+ T cells from blood, obtained before SARS-CoV-2 vaccination. The receptor source for this set is a human donor who had recovered from COVID-19.

This clonotype was observed a single time. V is TRBV5-4 and J is TRBJ2-2; 7 bases agree with TRBD2. V was clipped by 0 bases and J by 5 bases; unmatched bases: 4. The CDR3 is 15 residues long. The germline gives CDR1 SGHNT, CDR2 YYREEE (reference sequence). The DNA for the CDR3 is TGTGCCAGCAGCTTGGGCGGGAGTAGTACCGGGGAGCTGTTTTTT. The encoded protein is CASSLGGSSTGELFF.

V usage is TRBV27 and J usage is TRBJ1-6, with D perhaps matching TRBD1 (6 bases). The V gene's germline CDR1 is MNHEY and CDR2 SMNVEV (reference sequence). Trimming took 5 bases from V and 9 from J, leaving 17 bases between them. The CDR3 contains 15 residues. CDR3 in amino acids: CASSGTQGLGSPLHF. DNA for the CDR3: TGTGCCAGCAGTGGGACGCAGGGGTTAGGTTCACCCCTCCACTTT.

The chain employs TRBV11-2 and TRBJ1-3; D unresolved. CDR3 length: 14 amino acids. From germline, CDR1 is SGHAT and CDR2 FQNNGV. V dropped 5 bases and J dropped 14 bases, with 22 bases sitting between them. The CDR3 DNA is TGTGCCAGCAGCCTAGGACCTTCCCTGGTGAAATTATATTTT. This translates into CASSLGPSLVKLYF.

The rearrangement joins TRBV5-4 to TRBJ1-6; TRBD1 matches at 8 bases. The length of the CDR3 is 15 residues. Germline V lookup: CDR1 SGHNT, CDR2 YYREEE (reference sequence). With 3 bases clipped from V and 7 bases from J, the junction kept 6 bases outside the gene matches. CDR3 in amino acids: CASSSGGQENSPLHF. The CDR3 DNA is TGTGCCAGCAGCTCGGGGGGACAGGAGAATTCACCCCTCCACTTT. Combining the CDR3 with reference TRBV5-4 and TRBJ1-6 gives the whole variable domain ETGVTQSPTHLIKTRGQQVTLRCSSQSGHNTVSWYQQALGQGPQFIFQYYREEENGRGNFPPRFSGLQFPNYSSELNVNALELDDSALYLCASSSGGQENSPLHFGNGTRLTVT.

This clonotype was observed a handful of times. V and J are TRBV20-1 and TRBJ2-3, with no clear D. The CDR3 has 12 amino acids. Germline CDR1 DFQATT, CDR2 SNEGSKA (reference sequence). Trimming left V 7 bases short and J 1 base short, with 9 bases between. The CDR3 is CSGGIGTDTQYF. The CDR3 DNA follows: TGCAGTGGAGGAATAGGCACAGATACGCAGTATTTT.

J is TRBJ1-1 and V is TRBV2; maybe TRBD1 (6 bases). CDR1 and CDR2 (germline): SNHLY, FYNNEI. V shed 4 bases and J shed 3 bases, with 12 bases lying between them. CDR3 length: 14 amino acids. The CDR3 region is CASSAGQLYTEAFF. In DNA, the CDR3 is TGTGCCAGCAGTGCCGGACAGTTATACACTGAAGCTTTCTTT.

The chain is built from TRBV29-1 and TRBJ2-3, with D tentatively TRBD2 (6 bases). Trimming took 4 bases from V and 6 from J, leaving 23 bases between them. Per germline, CDR1 SQVTM and CDR2 ANQGSEA. The length of the CDR3 is 16 residues. CDR3 bases: TGCAGCGTTGGGTCGGTGGGAGGAGGGCAGGCCGATACGCAGTATTTT. Translated, it gives CSVGSVGGGQADTQYF.

This chain uses TRBV6-1 with TRBJ2-3; weak D call: TRBD2 (5 bases). Germline V gene sequence: CDR1 MNHNS, CDR2 SASEGT. Trimming took 7 bases from V and 0 from J, leaving 14 bases between them. The CDR3 extends over 15 amino acids. This CDR3 is CASKLGLQSTDTQYF. CDR3 in DNA: TGTGCCAGCAAGTTAGGACTCCAGAGCACAGATACGCAGTATTTT.

The chain combines TRBV19 with TRBJ2-7; D may be TRBD1 (5 bases). The CDR3 is made up of 14 amino acids. Germline values: CDR1 LNHDA, CDR2 SQIVND (reference sequence). The ends were cut back, 1 base at V and 3 bases at J, with 10 bases in the middle. In DNA, the CDR3 is TGTGCCAGTAGTATAGGTCAGGGCCTCTACGAGCAGTACTTC. Protein product: CASSIGQGLYEQYF.

The V gene is TRBV6-1, the J gene TRBJ2-7, with 11 bases that match TRBD2. This CDR3 is built from 14 residues. The trim removed 5 bases at V and 4 bases at J, leaving 4 bases unmatched. Germline-derived CDR1 and CDR2 are MNHNS and SASEGT. Written as DNA, the CDR3 is TGTGCCAGCAGTATAGCGGGAGGGCCATACGAGCAGTACTTC. Its translation: CASSIAGGPYEQYF.

This clonotype was seen a few times. The gene calls are TRBV6-1 and TRBJ1-6, with 8 positions matching TRBD1. The CDR3 has 15 amino acids. Germline lookup yields CDR1 MNHNS and CDR2 SASEGT. Trimming removed 6 bases from V and 4 bases from J; junction bases left unmatched: 5. The CDR3 DNA reads TGTGCCAGCAGACCGGGACAGGTATATAATTCACCCCTCCACTTT. Its translation: CASRPGQVYNSPLHF.

Turning to this clonotype: At one of its ends the junction is not consistent with the germline gene, which may arise from a read error. The rearrangement links TRBV7-9 to TRBJ2-4; 9 bases line up with TRBD1. CDR3 length: 15 residues. Germline V lookup: CDR1 SEHNR, CDR2 FQNEAQ (reference sequence). The DNA of the CDR3 is TGCGCCAGCAGCTTGGCCCCGGGACAGGGAGACATTCAGTACTTC. Protein sequence: CASSLAPGQGDIQYF.

The rearrangement uses TRBV25-1 and TRBJ2-3; TRBD2 aligns across 9 bases. The CDR3 totals 15 residues. Germline V CDR1 and CDR2: MGHDK, SYGVNS. V lost 2 bases, J lost 0 bases, and 0 bases stayed unmatched. CDR3 DNA: TGTGCCAGCAGTGAAGCGGGGGGGAGCACAGATACGCAGTATTTT. It codes for CASSEAGGSTDTQYF.

The rearrangement joins TRBV6-2 or TRBV6-3 to TRBJ2-2; 7 bases fit TRBD1. CDR3 length equals 17 residues. J lost 1 base, V lost 6 bases, and 11 bases had no gene match. The germline V gene has CDR1 MNHEY and CDR2 SVGEGT. CDR3 protein: CASRTRIRTGNTGELFF. The CDR3 bases are TGTGCCAGCAGAACCCGAATCAGGACAGGGAACACCGGGGAGCTGTTTTTT.

This clonotype was seen a handful of times. The chain is built from TRBV7-9 and TRBJ1-3; D possibly corresponds to TRBD1 (5 bases). CDR3 length: 15 amino acids. Germline V lookup: CDR1 SEHNR, CDR2 FQNEAQ (reference sequence). Trimming cost V 4 bases and J 8 bases, with 18 bases left between them. The DNA for the CDR3 is TGTGCCAGCAGCTCCTCCGGGACCATGACAGACACCATATATTTT. Its translation is CASSSSGTMTDTIYF.

J is TRBJ2-1 and V is TRBV7-2, with TRBD2 identical over 10 bases. J lost 6 bases, V lost 1 base, and 6 bases had no gene match. The CDR3 is 16 amino acids. Germline values: CDR1 SGHTA, CDR2 FQGNSA. The CDR3 region is CASSLVAASGSNEQFF. The CDR3 region has the DNA TGTGCCAGCAGCTTAGTTGCGGCTAGCGGGAGCAATGAGCAGTTCTTC.

This clonotype was detected a few times. The V and J genes are TRBV20-1 and TRBJ2-3; TRBD2 agrees at 8 bases. This CDR3 has 18 residues. V shed 0 bases and J 3 bases; nucleotides not matched to a gene: 14. CDR1 is DFQATT, CDR2 SNEGSKA, per germline (reference sequence). CDR3 residues: CSARDGNSGVAGTDTQYF. The CDR3 region has the DNA TGCAGTGCTAGAGATGGAAATAGCGGGGTAGCGGGGACAGATACGCAGTATTTT.

J is TRBJ1-1 and V is TRBV5-1, with D perhaps TRBD1 (6 bases). The CDR3 runs to 13 residues. V was shortened by 2 bases and J by 6 bases, with 11 bases between the two germline ends. The germline V gene has CDR1 SGHRS and CDR2 YFSETQ. CDR3 region: CASSLNRDPEAFF. The CDR3 DNA reads as TGCGCCAGCAGCTTAAACAGGGACCCTGAAGCTTTCTTT.

The chain recombines TRBV7-9 with TRBJ2-3; D perhaps matches TRBD2 (5 bases). V gave up 0 bases and J gave up 4 bases, with 8 bases separating them. CDR1 is SEHNR, CDR2 FQNEAQ, per germline (reference sequence). CDR3 length: 14 residues. CDR3 bases: TGTGCCAGCAGCTTAGCCGGGAACCCAGATACGCAGTATTTT. This sequence encodes CASSLAGNPDTQYF.

This chain links TRBV6-5 with TRBJ2-7; perhaps TRBD1 as D (5 bases). The CDR3 loop spans 15 amino acids. V was trimmed by 3 bases and J by 4 bases, leaving 16 bases between them. Germline CDR1 MNHEY, CDR2 SVGAGI. CDR3 DNA: TGTGCCAGCAGTTATTTATCCACAGGAGAATACGAGCAGTACTTC. Protein product: CASSYLSTGEYEQYF.

The chain couples TRBV2 to TRBJ2-4; 7 positions match TRBD2. Losses at the gene ends were 4 bases for V and 6 bases for J; bases not matched to a gene: 3. CDR1 SNHLY and CDR2 FYNNEI come from the germline V gene. This CDR3 is built from 13 residues. The CDR3 region has the DNA TGTGCCAGCAGTGGGGAGCGGGGAAACATTCAGTACTTC. This sequence encodes CASSGERGNIQYF.

This clonotype was seen a few times. The chain employs TRBV18 and TRBJ1-1, with 8 bases aligning to TRBD1. The V and J ends lost 6 bases and 4 bases, in that order; junction bases with no gene match: 4. CDR3 length: 13 residues. The germline V gene encodes CDR1 KGHSH and CDR2 LQKENI. The CDR3 coding sequence is TGTGCCAGCTCGCAGGGGGCGCGCACTGAAGCTTTCTTT. Amino acids: CASSQGARTEAFF.

This clonotype was observed a handful of times. The CDR3 DNA reads as TGTGCCAGCAGACAAAGGGGGGCGGGAGAACGCCAAGAGACCCAGTACTTC. It is translated as CASRQRGAGERQETQYF. V and J are TRBV7-8 and TRBJ2-5; maybe TRBD2 (7 bases). Deletions cut 6 bases from V and 1 base from J, with 21 bases between. CDR3 length equals 17 residues. Germline CDR1 and CDR2: SGHVS and FQNEAQ.

The chain carries TRBV28 and TRBJ1-2, with TRBD1 identical over 7 bases. After removal of 3 bases from V and 3 bases from J, the junction contained 1 base not matched to a gene. Per the germline V gene, CDR1 is MDHEN and CDR2 is SYDVKM. There are 13 residues in the CDR3. The CDR3 nucleotides are TGTGCCAGCAGTTTGGGACAGCACTATGGCTACACCTTC. Protein product: CASSLGQHYGYTF.

A single count supports this clonotype. V and J are TRBV2 and TRBJ2-7, with D hard to call. Trimming removed 8 bases from V and 6 bases from J, with 17 bases in between. Germline V gene lookup returns CDR1 SNHLY and CDR2 FYNNEI. The CDR3 covers 13 residues. Written as DNA, the CDR3 is TGTGCCAGCCGTTTCAGTCATTTAGGCGAGCAGTACTTC. Amino acids: CASRFSHLGEQYF.

This chain joins TRBV7-3 and TRBJ2-3; 12 nucleotides agree with TRBD2. The trim removed 4 bases at V and 6 bases at J, leaving 5 bases unmatched. Germline V CDR1 and CDR2: SGHTA, FQGTGA. The CDR3 loop spans 15 amino acids. Here the CDR3 reads CASSSGLAGMDTQYF. The CDR3 DNA follows: TGTGCCAGCAGCTCCGGACTAGCGGGAATGGATACGCAGTATTTT.

This clonotype has just a few counts. The chain is built from TRBV24-1 and TRBJ2-5; 11 bases align to TRBD2. The CDR3 loop spans 16 amino acids. CDR1 and CDR2 (germline): KGHDR, SFDVKD. After removal of 3 bases from V and 5 bases from J, the junction contained 7 bases not matched to a gene. The CDR3 DNA is TGTGCCACCAGTGATAATCAACTAGCGGGAGAGGAGACCCAGTACTTC. Translation: CATSDNQLAGEETQYF.